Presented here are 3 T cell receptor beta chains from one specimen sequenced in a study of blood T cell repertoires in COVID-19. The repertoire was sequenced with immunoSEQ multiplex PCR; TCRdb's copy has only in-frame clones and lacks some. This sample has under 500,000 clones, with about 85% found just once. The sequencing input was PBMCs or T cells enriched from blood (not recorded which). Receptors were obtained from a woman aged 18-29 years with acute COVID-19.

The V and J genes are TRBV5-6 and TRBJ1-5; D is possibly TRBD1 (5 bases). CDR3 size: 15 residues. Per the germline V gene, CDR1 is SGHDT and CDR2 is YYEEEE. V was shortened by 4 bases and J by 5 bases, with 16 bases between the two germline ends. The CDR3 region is CASSPPGGRDQPQHF. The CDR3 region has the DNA TGTGCCAGCAGCCCTCCGGGGGGACGGGATCAGCCCCAGCATTTT.

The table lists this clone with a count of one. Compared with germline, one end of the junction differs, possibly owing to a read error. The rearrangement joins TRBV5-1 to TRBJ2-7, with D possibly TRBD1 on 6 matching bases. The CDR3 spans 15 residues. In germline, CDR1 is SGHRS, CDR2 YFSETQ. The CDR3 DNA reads TGCGCCAGCAACCAGGGACAAGTTTTATCCGGACCTACCCTCTTC. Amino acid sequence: CASNQGQVLSGPTLF.

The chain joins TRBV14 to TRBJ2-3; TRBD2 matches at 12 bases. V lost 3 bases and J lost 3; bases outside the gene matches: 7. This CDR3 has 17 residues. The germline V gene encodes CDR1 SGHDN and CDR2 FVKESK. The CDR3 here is CASSQLAGGPRTDTQYF. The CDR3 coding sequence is TGTGCCAGCAGCCAGCTAGCGGGAGGGCCTAGGACAGATACGCAGTATTTT.